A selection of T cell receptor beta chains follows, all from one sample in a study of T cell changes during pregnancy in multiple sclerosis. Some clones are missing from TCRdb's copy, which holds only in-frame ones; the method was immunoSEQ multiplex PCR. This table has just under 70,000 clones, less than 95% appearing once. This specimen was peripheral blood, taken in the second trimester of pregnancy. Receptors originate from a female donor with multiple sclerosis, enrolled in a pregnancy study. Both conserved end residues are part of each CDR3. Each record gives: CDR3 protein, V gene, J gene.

CASSVEGTSGGLSSYNEQFF	TRBV9	TRBJ2-1
CASRGISYEQYF	TRBV2	TRBJ2-7
CASSWGTGNSPLHF	TRBV6-5	TRBJ1-6
CASRESKGRGNTDTQYF	TRBV6-1	TRBJ2-3
CASSVRTGTPYNSPLHF	TRBV7-9	TRBJ1-6
CASSQNRGSYTF	TRBV4-3	TRBJ1-2
CASSSPRGINYEQYF	TRBV19	TRBJ2-7
CSVLTGPYEQYF	TRBV29-1	TRBJ2-7
CASRQLNTEAFF	TRBV2	TRBJ1-1
CASSTGTGGGQPQHF	TRBV18	TRBJ1-5
CSAPPRVTYTF	TRBV20-1	TRBJ1-2
CAIADSLSYEQYF	TRBV10-3	TRBJ2-7
CASSPVSGGYNEQFF	TRBV11-3	TRBJ2-1
CASSGRTGEGLSNQPQHF	TRBV7-2	TRBJ1-5
CASSLRGDQETQYF	TRBV7-3	TRBJ2-5
CASSFPAMGLVDTQYF	TRBV6-6	TRBJ2-3
CARSSGGQETQYF	TRBV2	TRBJ2-5
CASSKAGQGKKAFF	TRBV21-1	TRBJ1-1